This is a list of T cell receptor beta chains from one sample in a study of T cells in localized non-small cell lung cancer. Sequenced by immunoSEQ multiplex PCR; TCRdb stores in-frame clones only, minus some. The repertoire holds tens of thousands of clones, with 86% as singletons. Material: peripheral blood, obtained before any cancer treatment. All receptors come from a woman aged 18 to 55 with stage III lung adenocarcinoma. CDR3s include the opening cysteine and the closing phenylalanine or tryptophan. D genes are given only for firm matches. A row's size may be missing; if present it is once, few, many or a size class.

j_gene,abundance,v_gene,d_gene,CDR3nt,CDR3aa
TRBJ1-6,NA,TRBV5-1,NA,TGCGCCAGCACCCCCTCGGGCAAACGGAATTCACCCCTCCACTTT,CASTPSGKRNSPLHF
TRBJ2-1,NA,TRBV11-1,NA,TGTGCCAGCAGCCCTAGGAAGGGTGAGCAGTTCTTC,CASSPRKGEQFF
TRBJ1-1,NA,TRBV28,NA,TGTGCCAGCAGAGGTTTGGGGCTGGGGAACACTGAAGCTTTCTTT,CASRGLGLGNTEAFF
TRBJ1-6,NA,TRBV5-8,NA,TGTGCCAGCAGCAAGACAGCCGCTAATTCACCCCTCCACTTT,CASSKTAANSPLHF
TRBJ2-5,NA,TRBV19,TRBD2,TGTGCCACCAGCGGGGGGGGTTCTTTCCAAGAGACCCAGTACTTC,CATSGGGSFQETQYF
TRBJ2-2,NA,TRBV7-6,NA,TGTGCCAGCAGCTCATCTTCCGGGGAGCTGTTTTTT,CASSSSSGELFF
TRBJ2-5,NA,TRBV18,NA,TGTGCCAGCTCACCAGGAGGGAGCGAGACCCAGTACTTC,CASSPGGSETQYF
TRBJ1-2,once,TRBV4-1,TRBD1,TGCGCCAGCAGCCAAGATAGAGGGGGCTGGAGTGGCTACACCTTC,CASSQDRGGWSGYTF
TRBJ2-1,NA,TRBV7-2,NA,TGTGCCAGCAGCTTAGGATCCCTAACCCTTCCGTTCTTC,CASSLGSLTLPFF
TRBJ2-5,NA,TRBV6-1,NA,TGTGCCAGCAATACGAGAGAGACCCAGTACTTC,CASNTRETQYF
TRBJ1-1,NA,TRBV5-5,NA,TGTGCCAGCAGCTTGGACAGATTTGTGAACACTGAAGCTTTCTTT,CASSLDRFVNTEAFF
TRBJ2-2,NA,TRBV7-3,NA,TGTGCCAGCAGCTTCGGTGGCGGGGAGCTGTTTTTT,CASSFGGGELFF
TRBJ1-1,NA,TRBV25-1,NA,TGTGCCAGCAGTGGATGGACAGAGAACACTGAAGCTTTCTTT,CASSGWTENTEAFF
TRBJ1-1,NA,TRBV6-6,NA,TGTGCCAGCAGTTACTCAGAGCTCGTGAACACTGAAGCTTTCTTT,CASSYSELVNTEAFF
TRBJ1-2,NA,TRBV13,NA,TGTGCCAGCAGCTTACAGGGGAACTATGGCTACACCTTC,CASSLQGNYGYTF
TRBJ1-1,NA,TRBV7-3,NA,TGTGCCAGCAGTCCAACCCAGGGCGGGCTAGCTTTCTTT,CASSPTQGGLAFF
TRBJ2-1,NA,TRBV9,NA,TGTGCCAGCAGCGTAACGGGGAAAGGTGAGCAGTTCTTC,CASSVTGKGEQFF
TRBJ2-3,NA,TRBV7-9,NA,TGTGCCAGCAGCTCCCTTAACCCGGGCGTCACAGATACGCAGTATTTT,CASSSLNPGVTDTQYF
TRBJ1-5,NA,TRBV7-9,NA,TGTGCCAGCAGCCGAGCGGGGAGCCAGCCCCAGCATTTT,CASSRAGSQPQHF
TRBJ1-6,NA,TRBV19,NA,TGTGCCAGTAGCGAGGATTCCAATTCACCCCTCCACTTT,CASSEDSNSPLHF
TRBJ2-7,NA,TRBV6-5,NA,TGTGCCAGCAGTTATGGTAGAAAGCCCTACGAGCAGTACTTC,CASSYGRKPYEQYF
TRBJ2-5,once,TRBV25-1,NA,TGTGCCAGCAGTGCCCGAATCCGAGCGGGCTCCCGAGAGACCCAGTACTTC,CASSARIRAGSRETQYF
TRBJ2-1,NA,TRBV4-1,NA,TGCGCCAGCAGCTTTCAAGGAGCGTATGAGCAGTTCTTC,CASSFQGAYEQFF
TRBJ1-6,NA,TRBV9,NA,TGTGCCAGCAGCGGGTTTCGGGGGGCGCATAATTCACCCCTCCACTTT,CASSGFRGAHNSPLHF
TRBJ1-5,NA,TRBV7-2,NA,TGTGCCAGCAGCTTCACAGAATTAAATCAGCCCCAGCATTTT,CASSFTELNQPQHF
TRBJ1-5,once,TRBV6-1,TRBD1,TGTGCCAGCAGTGGGACAGGGGGTCGCAATCAGCCCCAGCATTTT,CASSGTGGRNQPQHF
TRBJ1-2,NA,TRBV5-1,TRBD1,TGCGCCAGCAACCCGGAGGGACAGGGAACCTATGGCTACACCTTC,CASNPEGQGTYGYTF
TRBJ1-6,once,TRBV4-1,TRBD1,TGCGCCAGCAGCCAGGGGGACAGGCTAAATTCACCCCTCCACTTT,CASSQGDRLNSPLHF
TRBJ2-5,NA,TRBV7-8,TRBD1,TGTGCCAGCAGCTTGGACAGGGGAGAGACCCAGTACTTC,CASSLDRGETQYF
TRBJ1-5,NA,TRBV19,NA,TGTGCCAGTAGTATACGGGAGGTAAATCAGCCCCAGCATTTT,CASSIREVNQPQHF
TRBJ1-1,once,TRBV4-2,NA,TGTGCCAGCAGCCCTCAACAGGGAGGGGCGCGCCCTGAAGCTTTCTTT,CASSPQQGGARPEAFF
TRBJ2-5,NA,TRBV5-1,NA,TGCGCCAGCAGCTACCCGGGGGCCCAAGAGACCCAGTACTTC,CASSYPGAQETQYF
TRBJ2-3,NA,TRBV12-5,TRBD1,TGTGCTAGTGGTTCCGGACAGGGGGCGAGTTCAGATACGCAGTATTTT,CASGSGQGASSDTQYF
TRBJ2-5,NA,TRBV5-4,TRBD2,TGTGCCAGCAGCCCGGGACTAGCGCAAGAGACCCAGTACTTC,CASSPGLAQETQYF
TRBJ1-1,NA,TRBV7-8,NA,TGTGCCAGCAGCTTACTCAGGGTTGCTGAAGCTTTCTTT,CASSLLRVAEAFF
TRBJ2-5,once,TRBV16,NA,TGTGCCAGCAGTGATGAGACCTGGATCACCGTCGACGAGACCCAGTACTTC,CASSDETWITVDETQYF
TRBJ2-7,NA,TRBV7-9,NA,TGTGCCAGCAGCCTAAACCAGGTAGAGCAGTACTTC,CASSLNQVEQYF
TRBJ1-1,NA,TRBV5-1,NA,TGCGCCAGCAGCTCCGAAGGGGGAGGCACTGAAGCTTTCTTT,CASSSEGGGTEAFF
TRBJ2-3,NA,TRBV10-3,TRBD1,TGTGCCATCAGTGCTTCGGGACAGCGACCAGATACGCAGTATTTT,CAISASGQRPDTQYF
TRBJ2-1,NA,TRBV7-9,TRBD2,TGTGCCAGCAGCTTATCGGGACTAGTCAATGAGCAGTTCTTC,CASSLSGLVNEQFF
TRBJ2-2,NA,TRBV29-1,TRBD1,TGCAGCGCTACAATGGGGGGACAGGCAAACACCGGGGAGCTGTTTTTT,CSATMGGQANTGELFF
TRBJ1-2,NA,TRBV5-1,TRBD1,TGCGCCAGCAGCCCTAATTTTCTGGACAGGGGTTTAAGCGGCTACACCTTC,CASSPNFLDRGLSGYTF
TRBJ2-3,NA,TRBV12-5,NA,TGTGCTAGTGGTTTGGTACGCGCGGGTACAACAACTAGCACAGATACGCAGTATTTT,CASGLVRAGTTTSTDTQYF
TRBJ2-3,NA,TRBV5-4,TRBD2,TGTGCCAGCAGCTCCGGGGGGGGCCGGGCAGATACGCAGTATTTT,CASSSGGGRADTQYF
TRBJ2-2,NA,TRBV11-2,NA,TGTGCCAGCAGCTTGAGGGTTAGGACCGGGGAGCTGTTTTTT,CASSLRVRTGELFF
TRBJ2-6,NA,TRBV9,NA,TGTGCCAGCAGCGTAGTCCAGGTCGATCATTCAATGGGAGGGGCCAACGTCCTGACTTTC,CASSVVQVDHSMGGANVLTF
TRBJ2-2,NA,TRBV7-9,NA,TGTGCCAGCAGCCCTGCACGAAGCCCGCTCACCGGGGAGCTGTTTTTT,CASSPARSPLTGELFF
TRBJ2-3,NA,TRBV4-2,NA,TGTGCCAGCAGCCAAAAAGGTAGCGAAGGGCAGTATTTT,CASSQKGSEGQYF
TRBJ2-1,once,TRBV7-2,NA,TGTGCCAGCAGCTTAGGCCGCCCCGGGGGAAATGAGCAGTTCTTC,CASSLGRPGGNEQFF
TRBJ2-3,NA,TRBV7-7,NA,TGTGCCAGCAGCTTATCCCTTATGGATACGCAGTATTTT,CASSLSLMDTQYF
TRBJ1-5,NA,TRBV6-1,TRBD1,TGTGCCAGCAGTGAAGCGAGGACAGGAGGCAATCAGCCCCAGCATTTT,CASSEARTGGNQPQHF
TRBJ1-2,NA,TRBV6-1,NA,TGTGCCAGCTCCCGGGACAAACAAATCTATGGCTACACCTTC,CASSRDKQIYGYTF
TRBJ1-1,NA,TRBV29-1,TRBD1,TGCAGCGTTGGGGACAGCATGAACACTGAAGCTTTCTTT,CSVGDSMNTEAFF
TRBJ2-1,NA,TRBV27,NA,TGTGCCAGCAGTTCCGCATTGAATGAGCAGTTCTTC,CASSSALNEQFF
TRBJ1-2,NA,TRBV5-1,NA,TGCGCCAGCAGCTTGGACAGTAACTATGGCTACACCTTC,CASSLDSNYGYTF
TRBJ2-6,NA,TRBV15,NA,TGTGCCACCAGCAGAGAGGTCGGGTCTGGGGCCAACGTCCTGACTTTC,CATSREVGSGANVLTF
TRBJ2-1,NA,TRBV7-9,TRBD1,TGTGCCAGCAGCTTGGGGCGGGGGACAGGGAAGTTGGATGAGCAGTTCTTC,CASSLGRGTGKLDEQFF
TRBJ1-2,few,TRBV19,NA,TGTGCCAGTAGTAAAGGTGGAGAAGGCTATGGCTACACCTTC,CASSKGGEGYGYTF
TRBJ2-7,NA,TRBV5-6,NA,TGTGCCAGCACAGGGATAGCGTCTTACGAGCAGTACTTC,CASTGIASYEQYF
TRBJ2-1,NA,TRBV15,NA,TGTGCCACCAGCAGAGACAGGGCCAATGAGCAGTTCTTC,CATSRDRANEQFF